Listed here are 25 T cell receptor beta chains from one sample, sequenced in a study. TRBV12-4/TRBJ1-2 clonotypes were amplified with adaptor-ligated barcode primers. TCRdb used MiXCR to reprocess the multiplex PCR reads, holding one entry per CDR3 protein. Of approximately 620 distinct CDR3 sequences listed, about 5.1% are singletons. Tregs were sorted as CD4+CD25+CD127-/low cells. Sequencing input: tumor-infiltrating Tregs sorted from the breast tumor. All receptors derive from a female donor with breast cancer.

This clonotype is medium-sized within its sample. This chain joins TRBV12-3 or TRBV12-4 and TRBJ1-2; D perhaps matches TRBD1 (5 bases). CDR3 length: 13 amino acids. With 6 bases removed from V and 0 bases from J, the gap between germline ends came to 8 bases. CDR3 sequence: CASSQGSNYGYTF. CDR3 DNA: TGTGCCAGCAGCCAGGGATCTAACTATGGCTACACCTTC.

Judged by abundance, this clonotype is medium-sized (0.01 to 0.1%). The genes are TRBV12-3 or TRBV12-4 and TRBJ1-2; D uncertain. CDR3 length: 16 amino acids. V lost 1 base, J lost 0 bases, and 12 bases lay in between. The CDR3 sequence: CASSLDSGLTNYGYTF. CDR3 coding DNA: TGTGCCAGCAGTTTAGATTCAGGCCTCACTAACTATGGCTACACCTTC.

This clonotype is deemed medium-sized. V gene TRBV12-3 or TRBV12-4 combines with J gene TRBJ1-2; 7 bases are a match to TRBD1. The CDR3 has 15 amino acids. Trimming cost V 8 bases and J 6 bases; bases outside gene matches: 15. This chain's CDR3 is CASVRQGIGSDGYTF. CDR3 bases: TGTGCCAGCGTTCGACAGGGTATTGGCTCGGATGGCTACACCTTC.

This clonotype is medium-sized (0.01 to 0.1%). CDR3 sequence: CASSLSGTVYGYTF. CDR3 DNA sequence: TGTGCCAGCAGTTTATCGGGGACAGTCTATGGCTACACCTTC. The chain joins TRBV12-3 or TRBV12-4 to TRBJ1-2, with 7 bases identical to TRBD1. There are 14 residues in the CDR3. Germline trimming cut 2 bases from V and 4 bases from J; bases unmatched to any gene: 4.

This clonotype is medium-sized by share. The gene calls are TRBV12-3 or TRBV12-4 and TRBJ1-2; TRBD1 matches 9 bases. V trimming: 4 bases; J trimming: 8 bases; junction bases outside the gene matches: 8. The CDR3 has 14 residues. The CDR3 nucleotides are TGTGCCAGCAGTTCCCCGGGACAGGGAAGGGGCTACACCTTC. Translation gives CASSSPGQGRGYTF.

In this sample, this clonotype is large. The V gene is TRBV12-3 or TRBV12-4, the J gene TRBJ1-2, with D perhaps matching TRBD1 (5 bases). V lost 3 bases and J 6 bases, leaving 14 bases between the germline ends. This CDR3 spans 14 amino acids. Written as DNA, the CDR3 is TGTGCCAGCAGTTTCCGGGGCTCGAGCGATGGCTACACCTTC. It codes for CASSFRGSSDGYTF.

This clonotype is labeled as large. The V call is TRBV12-3 or TRBV12-4, the J call TRBJ1-2; D remains ambiguous. CDR3 length: 13 residues. Trimming left V 2 bases short and J 6 bases short, with 10 bases between. The CDR3 here is CASSLIGINGYTF. Written as DNA, the CDR3 is TGTGCCAGCAGTTTAATAGGGATTAATGGCTACACCTTC.

This clonotype is medium-sized. This chain links TRBV12-3 or TRBV12-4 with TRBJ1-2; D is perhaps TRBD1 (5 bases). Trimming removed 5 bases from V and 7 bases from J, with 14 bases in between. The CDR3 length is 13 residues. The CDR3: CASSTGLQGGYTF. Here the CDR3 DNA reads TGTGCCAGCAGTACGGGACTTCAAGGTGGCTACACCTTC.

By proportion, this clonotype is large. The V gene is TRBV12-3 or TRBV12-4, the J gene TRBJ1-2; TRBD1 aligns across 8 bases. The trim removed 8 bases at V and 5 bases at J, leaving 1 base unmatched. There are 11 residues in the CDR3. The CDR3 protein is CASGQGYGYTF. As DNA, the CDR3 is TGTGCCAGCGGACAGGGATATGGCTACACCTTC.

This clonotype counts as medium-sized. DNA of the CDR3: TGTGCCAGCAGTTTCGCACTTACAGGGCCTTATGGCTACACCTTC. Protein product: CASSFALTGPYGYTF. The chain recombines TRBV12-3 or TRBV12-4 with TRBJ1-2, with a weak D call TRBD1 (6 bases). The CDR3 is made up of 15 amino acids. With 3 bases removed from V and 5 bases from J, the gap between germline ends came to 16 bases.

This clonotype counts as medium-sized. The J gene is TRBJ1-2, the V gene TRBV12-3 or TRBV12-4; D ambiguous. V was trimmed by 4 bases and J by 5 bases, leaving 5 bases between them. This CDR3 spans 11 amino acids. The DNA of the CDR3 is TGTGCCAGCAGTTCTGGATATGGCTACACCTTC. Amino acid sequence: CASSSGYGYTF.

This clonotype qualifies as medium-sized. V is TRBV12-3 or TRBV12-4 and J is TRBJ1-2; TRBD1 aligns across 9 bases. V lost 2 bases to trimming and J lost 12 bases; unmatched junction nucleotides: 13. CDR3 length: 15 amino acids. CDR3 DNA: TGTGCCAGCAGTTTATTGGGACAGGGCCCCTCTAAGAACACCTTC. Protein: CASSLLGQGPSKNTF.

This clonotype is classed as medium-sized. This sequence joins TRBV12-3 or TRBV12-4 and TRBJ1-2, with D perhaps TRBD1 (6 bases). This CDR3 spans 15 amino acids. Trimming removed 1 base at V and 6 bases at J, with 15 bases between. Here the CDR3 reads CASSLEGRGHNGYTF. The CDR3 DNA is TGTGCCAGCAGTTTAGAAGGCAGGGGTCATAATGGCTACACCTTC.

This clonotype is termed medium-sized. This chain joins TRBV12-3 or TRBV12-4 and TRBJ1-2; D possibly corresponds to TRBD1 (6 bases). Trimming took off 6 bases at V and 7 bases at J, with 15 bases between the two ends. CDR3 length: 13 amino acids. CDR3 nucleotides: TGTGCCAGCAGCGTCGACAGGCCGTCTGGCTACACCTTC. Translating gives CASSVDRPSGYTF.

In this sample, this clonotype is medium-sized. CDR3 sequence: CASSPTRAYGYTF. The CDR3 DNA follows: TGTGCCAGCAGCCCTACTCGGGCCTATGGCTACACCTTC. This chain links TRBV12-3 or TRBV12-4 with TRBJ1-2; no firm D call. The CDR3 has 13 amino acids. V gave up 6 bases and J gave up 4 bases, with 12 bases separating them.

By sample fraction, this clonotype is medium-sized. The gene calls are TRBV12-3 or TRBV12-4 and TRBJ1-2, with 7 bases lining up with TRBD1. The CDR3 runs 12 residues. V dropped 5 bases and J dropped 7; count of bases not matched to a gene: 4. CDR3 DNA: TGTGCCAGCAGTCCCCGACAGGGTGGCTACACCTTC. It specifies CASSPRQGGYTF.

This clonotype is labeled large (0.1 to 1%). This chain joins TRBV12-3 or TRBV12-4 and TRBJ1-2; D gene unclear. The germline V and J ends were trimmed by 2 bases and 7 bases, with 8 bases remaining between them. CDR3 length equals 12 residues. This CDR3 reads CASSLSNGGYTF. The CDR3 DNA reads as TGTGCCAGCAGTTTAAGTAATGGTGGCTACACCTTC.

This clonotype is medium-sized. The V and J genes are TRBV12-3 or TRBV12-4 and TRBJ1-2; unclear D gene. The CDR3 is made up of 16 amino acids. Trimming took off 5 bases at V and 3 bases at J, with 19 bases between the two ends. In DNA, the CDR3 is TGTGCCAGCAGTCTACGACTGCGCAGCGTGGACTATGGCTACACCTTC. It is translated as CASSLRLRSVDYGYTF.

By sample share, this clonotype is medium-sized (0.01 to 0.1%). The chain carries TRBV12-3 or TRBV12-4 and TRBJ1-2; no clear D. Trimming removed 6 bases at V and 0 bases at J, with 14 bases between. This CDR3 region has 15 residues. CDR3 sequence: CASSFVVPSNYGYTF. For the CDR3, the DNA is TGTGCCAGCAGCTTCGTAGTCCCCTCTAACTATGGCTACACCTTC.

By share, this clonotype ranks as large. This chain uses TRBV12-3 or TRBV12-4 with TRBJ1-2; possible D gene TRBD1, 5 bases. The CDR3 runs to 13 residues. V gave up 7 bases and J gave up 5 bases, with 14 bases separating them. The DNA for the CDR3 is TGTGCCAGCAATTCCGGGACGGATTATGGCTACACCTTC. Protein: CASNSGTDYGYTF.

This clonotype is categorized as medium-sized (0.01 to 0.1%). This chain connects TRBV12-3 or TRBV12-4 to TRBJ1-2; D uncertain. The CDR3 has 12 amino acids. V was clipped by 5 bases and J by 1 base, with 5 bases between them. CDR3 loop: CASSGFNYGYTF. As DNA, the CDR3 is TGTGCCAGCAGTGGCTTTAACTATGGCTACACCTTC.

By sample fraction, this clonotype is large. V usage is TRBV12-3 or TRBV12-4 and J usage is TRBJ1-2, with no clear D. Trimming took 5 bases from V and 2 from J, leaving 9 bases between them. The CDR3 totals 13 residues. CDR3 protein: CASSAANNYGYTF. CDR3 bases: TGTGCCAGCAGTGCCGCGAACAACTATGGCTACACCTTC.

The V gene is TRBV12-3 or TRBV12-4, the J gene TRBJ1-2, with D perhaps matching TRBD1 (5 bases). Trimming took off 1 base at V and 9 bases at J, with 12 bases between the two ends. This CDR3 region has 13 residues. For the CDR3, the DNA is TGTGCCAGCAGTTTAGAGGGGAGTGGGAGCTACACCTTC. This encodes CASSLEGSGSYTF.

By share, this clonotype ranks as medium-sized. The chain links TRBV12-3 or TRBV12-4 to TRBJ1-2, with 8 nucleotides matching TRBD1. The V gene end was trimmed by 2 bases and the J gene end by 8 bases; junction bases not matched to a gene: 10. This CDR3 contains 15 residues. DNA of the CDR3: TGTGCCAGCAGTTTAAGGGACAGGCAATCGGGAGGCTACACCTTC. Its protein product is CASSLRDRQSGGYTF.

This clonotype is deemed medium-sized. The rearrangement links TRBV12-3 or TRBV12-4 to TRBJ1-2; D might be TRBD1 (5 bases). V lost 6 bases and J 5 bases, leaving 13 bases between the germline ends. This CDR3 has 13 amino acids. CDR3 DNA: TGTGCCAGCAGCCCCGGGGACTTATATGGCTACACCTTC. Its protein is CASSPGDLYGYTF.